The present entry profiles one T cell receptor (beta chain) with its context. This entry is derived from a study of blood T cell repertoires in COVID-19. Looking at the study overall: Whether acute or convalescent, the COVID-19 samples came from the United States, Italy and Spain.

In the original analysis: Researchers report that nucleated cell counts were estimated from reference gene primer amplification. Measured with immunoSEQ multiplex PCR; TCRdb has only the in-frame clones, and not every one. That table supplies the V and J calls and clone size; D and trimming were determined from the DNA. The sample lists 150,000 to 250,000 clones; 70% to 85% were seen once. V lost 5 bases, J lost 4 bases, and 8 bases stayed unmatched. Germline loops: CDR1 SGHAT, CDR2 FQNNGV. This CDR3 comprises 14 residues. The TCR sequence derives from a human donor with acute or convalescent COVID-19. The donor label of this sample is uncertain. The sample comprised peripheral blood. V usage is TRBV11-2 and J usage is TRBJ2-7, with TRBD1 identical over 7 bases. The CDR3 loop reads CASSPSSDRYEQYF. In DNA, the CDR3 is TGTGCCAGCAGCCCCTCCTCGGACAGGTACGAGCAGTACTTC. The full variable domain, its missing parts supplied by reference TRBV11-2 and TRBJ2-7, is EAGVAQSPRYKIIEKRQSVAFWCNPISGHATLYWYQQILGQGPKLLIQFQNNGVVDDSQLPKDRFSAERLKGVDSTLKIQPAKLEDSAVYLCASSPSSDRYEQYFGPGTRLTVT.